One and the same sample provided the 9 T cell receptor beta chains below, sequenced in a study of cytomegalovirus exposure and HLA in healthy donors. PCR employed 60 Vbeta and 13 Jbeta primers. The method was immunoSEQ multiplex PCR; TCRdb's version includes in-frame clones alone and lacks a portion of them. The table has 120,000 or so clones, 80% seen once. The sequenced sample consisted of PBMCs. These receptors came from a man aged 40-49 years in good health and CMV-seronegative.

This rearrangement joins TRBV5-1 to TRBJ2-7, with D possibly being TRBD2 (6 bases). The CDR3 has 15 residues. Per the germline V gene, CDR1 is SGHRS and CDR2 is YFSETQ. The V gene lost 4 bases and the J gene lost 1 base, with 15 bases spanning the gap. The CDR3 region is CASSHRDSGSYEQYF. CDR3 coding DNA: TGCGCCAGCAGCCACCGGGACTCGGGATCCTACGAGCAGTACTTC.

The J gene is TRBJ2-7, the V gene TRBV11-2; D might be TRBD1 (6 bases). This CDR3 is 12 amino acids long. Germline-derived CDR1 and CDR2 are SGHAT and FQNNGV. Trimming removed 5 bases from V and 3 bases from J, with 8 bases in between. The CDR3 sequence: CASSHRVYEQYF. The DNA of the CDR3 is TGTGCCAGCAGCCACAGGGTCTACGAGCAGTACTTC.

The chain combines TRBV6-5 with TRBJ1-5, with D perhaps matching TRBD1 (5 bases). The CDR3 has 13 amino acids. CDR1 is MNHEY and CDR2 is SVGAGI in the germline V gene. The ends were cut back, 8 bases at V and 7 bases at J, with 15 bases in the middle. The CDR3 is CASGSRDGQPQHF. The CDR3 bases are TGTGCCAGCGGCTCCAGGGATGGACAGCCCCAGCATTTT.

The CDR3: CASSLFKGDTEAFF. The CDR3 coding sequence is TGTGCCAGCAGCTTATTCAAGGGGGACACTGAAGCTTTCTTT. The chain has TRBV7-9 and TRBJ1-1; maybe TRBD1 (6 bases). The CDR3 is 14 amino acids. Germline loops: CDR1 SEHNR, CDR2 FQNEAQ (reference sequence). Trimming took 2 bases from V and 3 from J, leaving 10 bases between them.

The genes are TRBV7-2 and TRBJ2-5, with TRBD2 matching 15 bases. Trimming at V came to 4 bases and at J to 3 bases, leaving 3 bases not matched to a gene. The CDR3 length is 16 residues. Germline CDR1 is SGHTA and CDR2 is FQGNSA. Here the CDR3 DNA reads TGTGCCAGCAGCTCAGGACTAGCGGGAGGGGAAGAGACCCAGTACTTC. This gives the protein CASSSGLAGGEETQYF.

The chain carries TRBV11-2 and TRBJ2-1; a weak D match, TRBD2 (6 bases). Deletions cut 5 bases from V and 0 bases from J, with 11 bases between. Germline CDR1 SGHAT, CDR2 FQNNGV. The CDR3 contains 15 residues. CDR3 loop: CASSPSASSYNEQFF. In DNA form, the CDR3 reads TGTGCCAGCAGCCCTAGCGCAAGCTCCTACAATGAGCAGTTCTTC.

V is TRBV6-1 and J is TRBJ2-5; 9 positions match TRBD1. CDR3 length: 16 amino acids. V shed 3 bases and J 2 bases; nucleotides not matched to a gene: 7. CDR1 is MNHNS, CDR2 SASEGT, per germline. The CDR3, as DNA: TGTGCCAGCAGTGAGGACAGGGGATACCCACAAGAGACCCAGTACTTC. Its protein is CASSEDRGYPQETQYF.

As regards this clone: The same CDR3 is also encoded by other DNA sequences in this sample. The chain combines TRBV28 with TRBJ2-7; 7 bases map to TRBD1. Unmatched junction bases numbered 2, after V lost 5 bases and J lost 4 bases. The CDR3 has 12 residues. CDR1 and CDR2 from the germline V gene are MDHEN and SYDVKM. The DNA for the CDR3 is TGTGCCAGCAGTCTACAGGGGTACGAGCAGTACTTC. Its translation: CASSLQGYEQYF.

The chain employs TRBV7-3 and TRBJ2-5; D gene unclear. Germline V gene data show CDR1 as SGHTA and CDR2 as FQGTGA. Trimming pared 5 bases from V and 0 bases from J, leaving 13 bases between. The CDR3 consists of 15 residues. In nucleotides, the CDR3 is TGTGCCAGCAGCAAAACCCCACAGAACCAAGAGACCCAGTACTTC. Amino acids: CASSKTPQNQETQYF.